This record concerns one T cell receptor beta chain sequence. Its target is unknown. Donors each contributed one blood sample measuring 2 to 3 ml. Each TCR library used 3500 ng of total RNA. Template switching added UMIs carrying a 6-nucleotide sample barcode. After re-calling the 5' RACE reads, TCRdb lists one entry per CDR3 protein, DNA absent. Its table records around 230,000 distinct CDR3 sequences. The CDR3 extends over 14 amino acids. This entry is derived from a study of monozygotic twins with inflammatory bowel disease. Study-level findings and limits: Compared with healthy co-twins, IBD patients showed reduced TCRbeta repertoire diversity by inverse Simpson.

The V gene is TRBV12-3 or TRBV12-4, the J gene TRBJ1-5. The material sequenced was blood. The TCR comes from a human donor with ulcerative colitis or Crohn's disease, or a healthy co-twin of an affected twin (not recorded which). CDR3 region: CASRAGGVNQPQHF.